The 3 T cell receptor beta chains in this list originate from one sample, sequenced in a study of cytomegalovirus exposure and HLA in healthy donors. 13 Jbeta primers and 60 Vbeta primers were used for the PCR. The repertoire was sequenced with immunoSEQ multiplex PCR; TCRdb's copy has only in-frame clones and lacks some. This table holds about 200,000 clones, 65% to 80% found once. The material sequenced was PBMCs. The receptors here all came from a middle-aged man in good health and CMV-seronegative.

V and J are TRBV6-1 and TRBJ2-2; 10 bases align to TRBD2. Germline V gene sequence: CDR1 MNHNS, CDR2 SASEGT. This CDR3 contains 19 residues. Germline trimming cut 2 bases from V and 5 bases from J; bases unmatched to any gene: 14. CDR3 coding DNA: TGTGCCAGCAGTGAAAGGCCAGGGAGCGGGAGGGCATATACCGGGGAGCTGTTTTTT. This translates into CASSERPGSGRAYTGELFF.

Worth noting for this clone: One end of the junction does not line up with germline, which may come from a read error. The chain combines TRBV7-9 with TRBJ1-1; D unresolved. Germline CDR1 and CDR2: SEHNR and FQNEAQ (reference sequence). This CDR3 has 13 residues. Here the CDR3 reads CAGSLVVNTEAFF. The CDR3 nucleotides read TGTGCCGGCAGCTTAGTCGTGAACACTGAAGCTTTCTTT. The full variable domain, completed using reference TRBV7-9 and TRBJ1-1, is DTGVSQNPRHKITKRGQNVTFRCDPISEHNRLYWYRQTLGQGPEFLTYFQNEAQLEKSRLLSDRFSAERPKGSFSTLEIQRTEQGDSAMYLCAGSLVVNTEAFFGQGTRLTVV.

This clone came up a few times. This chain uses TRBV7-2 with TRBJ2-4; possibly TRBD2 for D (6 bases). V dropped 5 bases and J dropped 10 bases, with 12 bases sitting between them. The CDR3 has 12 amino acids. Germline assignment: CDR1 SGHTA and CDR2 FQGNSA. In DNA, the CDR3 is TGTGCCAGCAGCAAAGAAGGGACTATTCAGTACTTC. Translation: CASSKEGTIQYF.